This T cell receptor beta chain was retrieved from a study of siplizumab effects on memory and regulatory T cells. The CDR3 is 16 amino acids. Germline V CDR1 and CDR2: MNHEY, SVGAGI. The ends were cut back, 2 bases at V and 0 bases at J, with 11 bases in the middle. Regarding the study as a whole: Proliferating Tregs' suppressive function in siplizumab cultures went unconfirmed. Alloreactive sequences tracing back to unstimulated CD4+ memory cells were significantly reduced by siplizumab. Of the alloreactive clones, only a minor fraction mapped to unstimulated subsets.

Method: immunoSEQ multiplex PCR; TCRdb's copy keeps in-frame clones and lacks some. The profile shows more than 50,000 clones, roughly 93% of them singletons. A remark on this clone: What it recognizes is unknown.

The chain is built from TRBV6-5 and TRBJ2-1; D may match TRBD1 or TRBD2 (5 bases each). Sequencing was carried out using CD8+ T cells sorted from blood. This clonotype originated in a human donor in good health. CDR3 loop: CASSYARGSSYNEQFF. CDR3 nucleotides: TGTGCCAGCAGTTACGCGAGGGGTTCCTCCTACAATGAGCAGTTCTTC.